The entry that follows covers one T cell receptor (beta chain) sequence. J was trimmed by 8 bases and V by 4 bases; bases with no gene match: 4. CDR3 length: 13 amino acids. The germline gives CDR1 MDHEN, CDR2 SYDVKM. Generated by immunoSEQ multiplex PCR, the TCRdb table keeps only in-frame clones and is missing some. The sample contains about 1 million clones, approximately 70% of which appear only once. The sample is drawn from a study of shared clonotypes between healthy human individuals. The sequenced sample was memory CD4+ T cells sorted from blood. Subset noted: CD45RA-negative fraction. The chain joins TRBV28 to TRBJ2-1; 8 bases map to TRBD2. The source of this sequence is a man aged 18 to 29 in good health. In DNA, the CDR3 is TGTGCCAGCAGTTCCGGGGGGGCCTATGAGCAGTTCTTC. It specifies CASSSGGAYEQFF.